This passage covers 28 T cell receptor beta chains from one sample sequenced in a study of cytomegalovirus exposure and HLA in healthy donors. A multiplex PCR was run with 60 Vbeta primers and 13 Jbeta primers. Here immunoSEQ multiplex PCR was the method, and the copy in TCRdb shows in-frame clones only, minus some. The table lists about 200,000 clones, around 86% of them singletons. Sequencing was carried out using PBMCs. These receptors all come from a woman between 50 and 59 years old in good health and CMV-seropositive.

V usage is TRBV21-1 and J usage is TRBJ2-2; the table's D call, TRBD1, has no DNA check behind it. TRBV21-1 is reported as a pseudogene. This CDR3 comprises 15 residues. The CDR3 reads CASSKARENTGELFF. The CDR3 coding sequence is TGTGCCAGCAGCAAAGCCAGGGAGAACACCGGGGAGCTGTTTTTT.

The CDR3 sequence is CASSLSSRDYGYTF. The CDR3 DNA follows: TGTGCCAGCAGCTTGAGTTCCAGGGATTATGGCTACACCTTC. The genes are TRBV5-6 and TRBJ1-2; TRBD1 is a possible D gene (5 bases). CDR3 size: 14 residues. The ends were cut back, 1 base at V and 5 bases at J, with 12 bases in the middle. Germline V gene data show CDR1 as SGHDT and CDR2 as YYEEEE.

The chain employs TRBV9 and TRBJ2-2; D possibly uses TRBD1 or TRBD2 (5 bases each). Germline assignment: CDR1 SGDLS and CDR2 YYNGEE. V was pared by 7 bases and J by 0 bases, with 13 bases between. The CDR3 loop spans 15 amino acids. CDR3 sequence reads: CASRGGQSNTGELFF. The CDR3 DNA reads as TGTGCCAGCCGCGGAGGACAATCGAACACCGGGGAGCTGTTTTTT. Using reference TRBV9 and TRBJ2-2 for the parts outside the CDR3, the full variable domain is DSGVTQTPKHLITATGQRVTLRCSPRSGDLSVYWYQQSLDQGLQFLIQYYNGEERAKGNILERFSAQQFPDLHSELNLSSLELGDSALYFCASRGGQSNTGELFFGEGSRLTVL.

This chain's CDR3 is CASSLPRGGSYNEQFF. Written as DNA, the CDR3 is TGTGCCAGCAGTTTGCCCCGGGGGGGCTCCTACAATGAGCAGTTCTTC. The genes are TRBV27 and TRBJ2-1; 8 nucleotides agree with TRBD2. Per germline, CDR1 MNHEY and CDR2 SMNVEV (reference sequence). After removal of 3 bases from V and 0 bases from J, the junction contained 4 bases not matched to a gene. The length of the CDR3 is 16 residues.

This clone appeared a single time. The gene calls are TRBV11-2 and TRBJ1-6; perhaps TRBD1 as D (6 bases). The CDR3 runs to 13 residues. V lost 4 bases, J lost 11 bases, and 12 bases lay in between. Germline-derived CDR1 and CDR2 are SGHAT and FQNNGV. CDR3 in amino acids: CASSSQGRTPLHF. The CDR3 DNA sequence: TGTGCCAGCAGCTCACAGGGTCGGACACCCCTCCACTTT.

This clone was picked up a small number of times. V gene TRBV19 combines with J gene TRBJ2-3; D not certain. The CDR3 is made up of 14 amino acids. The V gene's germline CDR1 is LNHDA and CDR2 SQIVND (reference sequence). Between the trimmed V and J ends, which lost 2 bases and 0 bases, there was a span of 6 bases. CDR3 DNA sequence: TGTGCCAGTAGTATATCCCCTAGCACAGATACGCAGTATTTT. This codes for CASSISPSTDTQYF.

In its sample, this clone was seen once. This chain joins TRBV18 and TRBJ1-1; D not certain. Germline CDR1 KGHSH, CDR2 LQKENI. Deletions cut 2 bases from V and 11 bases from J, with 24 bases between. This CDR3 is built from 16 residues. The CDR3, as DNA: TGTGCCAGCTCACCAGGAGGGTCAATTCGCCCCATTAGGGCTTTCTTT. It is translated as CASSPGGSIRPIRAFF.

V usage is TRBV5-1 and J usage is TRBJ2-5, with 16 bases that match TRBD2. Germline CDR1 and CDR2: SGHRS and YFSETQ. This CDR3 is 18 amino acids long. The trim removed 4 bases at V and 2 bases at J, leaving 8 bases unmatched. The CDR3 reads CASSPGTSGRAPQETQYF. The CDR3 DNA is TGCGCCAGCAGCCCCGGGACTAGCGGGAGGGCCCCACAAGAGACCCAGTACTTC.

Only one count was recorded for this clone. The chain uses TRBV5-6 and TRBJ2-3; D might be TRBD1 (5 bases). V lost 0 bases and J 2 bases, leaving 10 bases between the germline ends. The CDR3 length is 15 residues. CDR1 and CDR2 (germline): SGHDT, YYEEEE. Here the CDR3 reads CASSLGGRVTDTQYF. CDR3 DNA: TGTGCCAGCAGCTTGGGGGGCAGGGTCACAGATACGCAGTATTTT. Full variable domain (rest looked up from reference TRBV5-6 and TRBJ2-3): DAGVTQSPTHLIKTRGQQVTLRCSPKSGHDTVSWYQQALGQGPQFIFQYYEEEERQRGNFPDRFSGHQFPNYSSELNVNALLLGDSALYLCASSLGGRVTDTQYFGPGTRLTVL.

Comment on this clone: A read error may produce the germline difference seen at one junction end. The chain recombines TRBV6-4 with TRBJ2-1; D is unresolved. The CDR3 consists of 13 residues. CDR1 is MRHNA and CDR2 is SNTAGT in the germline V gene. The CDR3 sequence: CASSTDSHNEQFF. CDR3 nucleotide sequence: TGTGCCAGCAGTACCGACTCCCACAATGAGCAGTTCTTC.

The chain joins TRBV5-1 to TRBJ2-7; 7 positions agree with TRBD1. The CDR3 sequence is 13 residues long. The V gene's germline CDR1 is SGHRS and CDR2 YFSETQ. With V trimmed by 4 bases and J by 7 bases, 8 bases remained unmatched. CDR3 nucleotide sequence: TGCGCCAGCAGCCCTGGACAGGTTGGGGAGCAGTACTTC. Its translation: CASSPGQVGEQYF.

This clone was seen a handful of times. This chain joins TRBV7-9 and TRBJ2-5, with 9 bases identical to TRBD2. J was trimmed by 3 bases and V by 3 bases; bases with no gene match: 11. The germline V gene encodes CDR1 SEHNR and CDR2 FQNEAQ (reference sequence). CDR3 length equals 17 residues. CDR3 coding DNA: TGTGCCAGCAGCTTTAGTGGTTCCGGGACTAGCAAAGAGACCCAGTACTTC. It codes for CASSFSGSGTSKETQYF.

The gene calls are TRBV28 and TRBJ1-1, with D uncertain. Germline V gene data show CDR1 as MDHEN and CDR2 as SYDVKM. CDR3 length: 16 residues. V lost 7 bases, J lost 0 bases, and 18 bases lay in between. CDR3 sequence: CASNPDGSRVNTEAFF. The DNA of the CDR3 is TGTGCCAGCAACCCGGACGGGAGTCGAGTGAACACTGAAGCTTTCTTT.

This chain connects TRBV29-1 to TRBJ2-1, with TRBD2 matching 9 bases. V gave up 5 bases and J gave up 5 bases; unmatched junction bases: 4. There are 13 residues in the CDR3. Per germline, CDR1 SQVTM and CDR2 ANQGSEA. CDR3 region: CSVLAGGHNEQFF. CDR3 sequence (DNA): TGCAGCGTTCTGGCGGGAGGGCACAATGAGCAGTTCTTC.

This clone was seen a handful of times. The chain couples TRBV2 to TRBJ2-7; 8 bases map to TRBD2. The germline CDR1 and CDR2 sequences are SNHLY and FYNNEI. The CDR3 spans 14 residues. V lost 5 bases and J lost 2; bases outside the gene matches: 5. The CDR3 sequence is CASSFLAGPYEQYF. DNA of the CDR3: TGTGCCAGCAGTTTCCTAGCGGGTCCCTACGAGCAGTACTTC.

V usage is TRBV5-6 and J usage is TRBJ1-2; D not resolved. The CDR3 extends over 13 amino acids. Trimming removed 4 bases at V and 4 bases at J, with 11 bases between. Germline values: CDR1 SGHDT, CDR2 YYEEEE. The CDR3 DNA reads as TGTGCCAGCAGCGAGGAGTTCGGCTATGGCTACACCTTC. This encodes CASSEEFGYGYTF.

About this clone itself: One end of the junction varies from germline; a read error may be responsible. This chain links TRBV9 with TRBJ2-4, with 9 bases lining up with TRBD1. The CDR3 covers 14 residues. Germline V gene sequence: CDR1 SGDLS, CDR2 YYNGEE. CDR3 in DNA: TGTGCCAGCAGCGGCCGACAGGGGGGAAACAGTCAGTACTTC. It yields the protein CASSGRQGGNSQYF.

The J gene is TRBJ2-7, the V gene TRBV28, with D possibly being TRBD1 (5 bases). Deletions cut 5 bases from V and 5 bases from J, with 13 bases between. CDR3 length: 13 residues. From germline, CDR1 is MDHEN and CDR2 SYDVKM. This chain's CDR3 is CASSHPGSHEQYF. CDR3 DNA: TGTGCCAGCAGTCACCCAGGGTCCCACGAGCAGTACTTC.

This clone was recorded a few times. The gene calls are TRBV28 and TRBJ2-4; D is perhaps TRBD2 (5 bases). V was shortened by 6 bases and J by 1 base, with 13 bases between the two germline ends. CDR3 length: 15 amino acids. CDR1 and CDR2 (germline): MDHEN, SYDVKM. This CDR3 reads CASRPPGLAKNIQYF. The CDR3 region has the DNA TGTGCCAGCAGGCCTCCGGGGTTGGCCAAAAACATTCAGTACTTC.

The chain uses TRBV7-2 and TRBJ2-5, with TRBD2 matching 8 bases. V dropped 2 bases and J dropped 4; count of bases not matched to a gene: 3. Per germline, CDR1 SGHTA and CDR2 FQGNSA. The CDR3 consists of 14 residues. The CDR3 loop reads CASSLSSGRETQYF. In DNA, the CDR3 is TGTGCCAGCAGCTTATCTAGCGGGCGAGAGACCCAGTACTTC.

The gene calls are TRBV11-2 and TRBJ1-6; TRBD1 matches at 8 bases. V lost 5 bases to trimming and J lost 10 bases; unmatched junction nucleotides: 7. The CDR3 has 14 amino acids. Germline assignment: CDR1 SGHAT and CDR2 FQNNGV. The CDR3 coding sequence is TGTGCCAGCAGCCAAGGGGACAGGCAGTCACCCCTCCACTTT. Its translation is CASSQGDRQSPLHF.

The chain is built from TRBV11-3 and TRBJ2-1; TRBD2 aligns across 11 bases. This CDR3 contains 15 residues. Germline values: CDR1 SGHNT, CDR2 YENEEA. The trim removed 3 bases at V and 9 bases at J, leaving 7 bases unmatched. CDR3 coding DNA: TGTGCCAGCAGCTTGGGCACTAGCGGGAGTGGTGAGCAGTTCTTC. This sequence encodes CASSLGTSGSGEQFF.

The chain couples TRBV7-7 to TRBJ1-3; 7 bases agree with TRBD1. Germline V gene data show CDR1 as SSHAT and CDR2 as FNYEAQ (reference sequence). The CDR3 length is 17 residues. CDR3 bases: TGTGCTAACCATACCTCGGACAGGTTTAACTCTGGAAACACCATATATTTT. This translates into CANHTSDRFNSGNTIYF. The full variable domain, in which reference TRBV7-7 and TRBJ1-3 provide the parts outside the CDR3, is GAGVSQSPRYKVTKRGQDVTLRCDPISSHATLYWYQQALGQGPEFLTYFNYEAQPDKSGLPSDRFSAERPEGSISTLTIQRTEQRDSAMYRCANHTSDRFNSGNTIYFGEGSWLTVV.

The chain is built from TRBV2 and TRBJ2-7; 10 positions match TRBD1. Germline CDR1 and CDR2: SNHLY and FYNNEI. This CDR3 is 17 amino acids long. The ends lost 4 bases at V and 7 bases at J; junction bases unmatched: 16. The CDR3 sequence is CASSAPLRQGAPGEQYF. The CDR3 DNA reads as TGTGCCAGCAGTGCCCCCCTCAGACAGGGGGCGCCAGGGGAGCAGTACTTC.

The chain carries TRBV5-4 and TRBJ1-2, with unresolved D. V was trimmed by 3 bases and J by 4 bases, leaving 22 bases between them. Germline loops: CDR1 SGHNT, CDR2 YYREEE (reference sequence). CDR3 size: 17 residues. The chain's CDR3 is CASSSNVGRRGIYGYTF. The CDR3 DNA reads TGTGCCAGCAGCTCCAACGTGGGCCGGCGGGGTATCTATGGCTACACCTTC.

The genes are TRBV7-2 and TRBJ2-5; TRBD2 might be the D (6 bases). The CDR3 covers 16 residues. The germline V gene has CDR1 SGHTA and CDR2 FQGNSA. Trimming pared 1 base from V and 0 bases from J, leaving 12 bases between. Here the CDR3 reads CASSLGAWTNQETQYF. For the CDR3, the DNA is TGTGCCAGCAGCTTAGGCGCCTGGACTAACCAAGAGACCCAGTACTTC.

The gene calls are TRBV19 and TRBJ1-6; D is perhaps TRBD1 (6 bases). CDR3 length equals 17 residues. CDR1 LNHDA and CDR2 SQIVND come from the germline V gene (reference sequence). Trimming took off 7 bases at V and 0 bases at J, with 16 bases between the two ends. The CDR3 is CASTQGQGSSYNSPLHF. Here the CDR3 DNA reads TGTGCCAGTACTCAGGGGCAGGGGAGCTCCTATAATTCACCCCTCCACTTT.

The CDR3 coding sequence is TGCGCCAGCAGCTTGGTCGGGAGAGGGGGCACAGATACGCAGTATTTT. This encodes CASSLVGRGGTDTQYF. The chain has TRBV5-1 and TRBJ2-3, with D tentatively TRBD2 (6 bases). Germline CDR1 and CDR2: SGHRS and YFSETQ. This CDR3 has 16 residues. V lost 0 bases, J lost 1 base, and 12 bases lay in between.